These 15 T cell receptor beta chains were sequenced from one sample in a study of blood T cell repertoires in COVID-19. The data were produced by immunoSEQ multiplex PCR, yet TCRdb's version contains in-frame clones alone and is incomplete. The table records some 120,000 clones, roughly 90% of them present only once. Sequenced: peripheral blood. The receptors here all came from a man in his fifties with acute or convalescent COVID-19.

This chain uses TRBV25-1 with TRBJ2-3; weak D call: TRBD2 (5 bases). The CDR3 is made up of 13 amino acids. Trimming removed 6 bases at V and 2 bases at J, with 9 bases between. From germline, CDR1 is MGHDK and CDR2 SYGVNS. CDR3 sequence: CASRSSATDTQYF. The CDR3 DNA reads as TGTGCCAGCAGGAGTAGCGCCACAGATACGCAGTATTTT.

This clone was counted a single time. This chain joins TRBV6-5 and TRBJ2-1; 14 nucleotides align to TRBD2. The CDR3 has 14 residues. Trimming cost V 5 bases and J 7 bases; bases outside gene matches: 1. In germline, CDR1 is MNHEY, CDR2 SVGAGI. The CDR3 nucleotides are TGTGCCAGCAGTAGGACTAGCGGGGGGAATGAGCAGTTCTTC. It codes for CASSRTSGGNEQFF.

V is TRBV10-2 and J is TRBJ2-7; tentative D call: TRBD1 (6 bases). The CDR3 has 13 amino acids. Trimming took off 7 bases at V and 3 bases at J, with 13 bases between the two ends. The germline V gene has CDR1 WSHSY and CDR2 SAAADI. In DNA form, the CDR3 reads TGCGCCAGCACCTGGACAGCTGACTACGAGCAGTACTTC. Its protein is CASTWTADYEQYF.

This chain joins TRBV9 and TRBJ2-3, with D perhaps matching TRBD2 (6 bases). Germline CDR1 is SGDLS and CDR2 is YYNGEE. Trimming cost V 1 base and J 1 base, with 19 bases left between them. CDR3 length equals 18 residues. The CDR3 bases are TGTGCCAGCAGCGTAACCCCTAGTATGGCGGGACGCACAGATACGCAGTATTTT. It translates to CASSVTPSMAGRTDTQYF. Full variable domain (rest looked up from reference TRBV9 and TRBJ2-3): DSGVTQTPKHLITATGQRVTLRCSPRSGDLSVYWYQQSLDQGLQFLIQYYNGEERAKGNILERFSAQQFPDLHSELNLSSLELGDSALYFCASSVTPSMAGRTDTQYFGPGTRLTVL.

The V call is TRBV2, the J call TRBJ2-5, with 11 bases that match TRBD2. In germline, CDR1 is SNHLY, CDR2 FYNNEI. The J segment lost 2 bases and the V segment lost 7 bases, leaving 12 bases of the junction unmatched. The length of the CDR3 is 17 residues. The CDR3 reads CASNIGGLAGGQETQYF. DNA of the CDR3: TGTGCCAGCAATATAGGGGGGCTAGCGGGAGGACAAGAGACCCAGTACTTC.

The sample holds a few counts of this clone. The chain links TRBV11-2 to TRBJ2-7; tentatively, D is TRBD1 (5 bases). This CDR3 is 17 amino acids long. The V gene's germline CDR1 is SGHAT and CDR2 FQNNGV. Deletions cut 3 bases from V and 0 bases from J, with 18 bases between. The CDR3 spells CASSFGQSATRSYEQYF. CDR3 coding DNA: TGTGCCAGCAGCTTTGGACAATCCGCGACCCGCTCCTACGAGCAGTACTTC.

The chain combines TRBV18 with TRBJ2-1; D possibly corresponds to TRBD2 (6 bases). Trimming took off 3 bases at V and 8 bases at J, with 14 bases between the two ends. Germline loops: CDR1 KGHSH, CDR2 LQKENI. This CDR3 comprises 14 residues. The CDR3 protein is CASSPPGDFDEQFF. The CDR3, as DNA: TGTGCCAGCTCACCTCCGGGAGATTTTGATGAGCAGTTCTTC.

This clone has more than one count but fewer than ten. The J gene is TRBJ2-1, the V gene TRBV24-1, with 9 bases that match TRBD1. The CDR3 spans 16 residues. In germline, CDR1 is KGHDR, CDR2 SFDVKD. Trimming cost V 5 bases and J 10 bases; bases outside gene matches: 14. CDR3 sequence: CATSARGGQGRREQFF. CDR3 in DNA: TGTGCCACCAGTGCTAGAGGGGGACAGGGACGTAGAGAGCAGTTCTTC.

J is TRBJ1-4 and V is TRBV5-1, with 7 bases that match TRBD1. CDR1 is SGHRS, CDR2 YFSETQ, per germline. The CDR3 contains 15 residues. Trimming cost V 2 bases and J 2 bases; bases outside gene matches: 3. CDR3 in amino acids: CASSFGQVTNEKLFF. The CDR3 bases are TGCGCCAGCAGCTTCGGACAGGTTACTAATGAAAAACTGTTTTTT.

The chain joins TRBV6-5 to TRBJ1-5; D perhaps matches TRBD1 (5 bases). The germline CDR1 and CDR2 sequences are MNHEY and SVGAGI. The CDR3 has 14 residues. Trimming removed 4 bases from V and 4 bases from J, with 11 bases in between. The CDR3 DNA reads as TGTGCCAGCAGTTTGAGGCAGGGTAATCAGCCCCAGCATTTT. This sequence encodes CASSLRQGNQPQHF.

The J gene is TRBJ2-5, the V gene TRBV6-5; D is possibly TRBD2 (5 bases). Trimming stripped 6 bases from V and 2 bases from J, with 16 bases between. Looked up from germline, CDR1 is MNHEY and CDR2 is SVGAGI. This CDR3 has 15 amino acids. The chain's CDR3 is CASSPTWTAQETQYF. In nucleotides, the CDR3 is TGTGCCAGCAGCCCCACCTGGACTGCACAAGAGACCCAGTACTTC.

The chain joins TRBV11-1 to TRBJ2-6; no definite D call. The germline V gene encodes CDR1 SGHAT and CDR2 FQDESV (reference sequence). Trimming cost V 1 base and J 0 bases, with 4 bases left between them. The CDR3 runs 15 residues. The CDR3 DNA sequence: TGTGCCAGCAGCTTAGAACACTCTGGGGCCAACGTCCTGACTTTC. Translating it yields CASSLEHSGANVLTF.

The CDR3 nucleotides read TGTGCCTGTAACCTTCGGGTCGGAAGCAATCAGCCCCAGCATTTT. It encodes CACNLRVGSNQPQHF. V usage is TRBV30 and J usage is TRBJ1-5; D is undetermined. This CDR3 contains 15 residues. Germline V gene sequence: CDR1 GTSNPN, CDR2 SVGIG (reference sequence). V was shortened by 6 bases and J by 1 base, with 16 bases between the two germline ends.

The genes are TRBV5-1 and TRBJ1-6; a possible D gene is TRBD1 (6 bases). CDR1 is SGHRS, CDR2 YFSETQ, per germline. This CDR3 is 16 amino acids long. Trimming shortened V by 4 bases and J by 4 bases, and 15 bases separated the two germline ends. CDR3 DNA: TGCGCCAGCAGCCCCATCGGGACACGTTATAATTCACCCCTCCACTTT. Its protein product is CASSPIGTRYNSPLHF.

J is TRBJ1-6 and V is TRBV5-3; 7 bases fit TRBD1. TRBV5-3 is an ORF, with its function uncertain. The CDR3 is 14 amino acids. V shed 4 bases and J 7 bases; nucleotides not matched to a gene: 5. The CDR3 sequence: CARSEGQQNSPLHF. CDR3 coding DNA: TGTGCCAGAAGCGAGGGACAGCAGAATTCACCCCTCCACTTT.